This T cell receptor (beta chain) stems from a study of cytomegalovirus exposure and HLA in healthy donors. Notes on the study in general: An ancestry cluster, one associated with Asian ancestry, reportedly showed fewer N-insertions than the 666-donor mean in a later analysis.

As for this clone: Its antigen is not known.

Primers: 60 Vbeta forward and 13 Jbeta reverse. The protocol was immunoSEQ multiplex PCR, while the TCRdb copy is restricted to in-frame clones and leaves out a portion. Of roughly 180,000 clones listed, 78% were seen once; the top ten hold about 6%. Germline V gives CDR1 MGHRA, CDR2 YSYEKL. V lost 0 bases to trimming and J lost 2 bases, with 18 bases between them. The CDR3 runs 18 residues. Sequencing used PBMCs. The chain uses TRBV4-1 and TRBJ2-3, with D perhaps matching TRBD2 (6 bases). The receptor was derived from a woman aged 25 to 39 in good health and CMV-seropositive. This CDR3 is CASSQDADYRSYTDTQYF. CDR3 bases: TGCGCCAGCAGCCAAGATGCGGACTATCGATCTTACACAGATACGCAGTATTTT.